This T cell receptor beta chain was found in a study of control samples from healthy donors and cancer patients (dated by TCRdb to the early 2020s). From the cysteine through the phenylalanine, the CDR3 covers 13 amino acids. Just CDR3 DNA is preserved here, 39 bases in frame from base 1. Trimming removed 3 bases from V and 3 bases from J, leaving 9 bases between the germline ends. As encoded in the germline V gene, CDR1 is SNHLY while CDR2 is FYNNEI. The method was the immunoSEQ multiplex PCR assay. As stored in TCRdb, this immuneACCESS dataset retains in-frame rearrangements with V and J assigned. A fraction of the clones does not appear; measured against another copy, unresolved V genes explain less than half of the discrepancy, and the remainder lacks a known reason. The sample table lists approximately 190,000 clones, about 91% of them with a count of one. Of the sample, 1.5% to 2% falls within the top ten clones.

Only one count was recorded for this clone. Its antigen is still unknown. The record has no base qualities; no much larger clone is one base away. The sequence joins TRBV2 to TRBJ2-7; too little of a D gene remains to name it. Sequencing used blood. This sequence was found in a man younger than 45 in good health. The CDR3 amino acid sequence is: CASSEERNYEQYF. The sequenced DNA is TGTGCCAGCAGTGAGGAACGAAACTACGAGCAGTACTTC.